The rows below give T cell receptor beta chains drawn from one sample of a study of T cell clones after liver transplantation. Method: immunoSEQ multiplex PCR; TCRdb's copy keeps in-frame clones and lacks some. The profile covers over 45,000 clones, with approximately 71% appearing a single time and less than 10% taken by the ten largest. This material consisted of CD4+ T cells from blood, taken about 56 months after liver transplant. The source is a human patient who received a liver transplant. The graft donor may be the source of some T cells. Each CDR3 is given with its conserved first and last residue. The D gene is left open where the match is weak. Clone sizes are given selectively: once, few, many, or a class where the clone is expanded.

once	TRBV6-5	TRBJ1-2	-	TGTGCCAGCACCCAGGACCCTAACTATGGCTACACCTTC	CASTQDPNYGYTF
-	TRBV30	TRBJ1-4	TRBD1	TGTGCCTGGACCCGGGACAGAAATGAAAAACTGTTTTTT	CAWTRDRNEKLFF
-	TRBV9	TRBJ1-1	-	TGTGCCAGCAGCCTAGGGGCTCTTAACACTGAAGCTTTCTTT	CASSLGALNTEAFF
-	TRBV11-2	TRBJ2-7	-	TGTGCCAGCAGCTTAGTCCCCGGGATGGGTCAAGACGAGCAGTACTTC	CASSLVPGMGQDEQYF
few	TRBV28	TRBJ1-5	-	TGTGCCAGCAGTTCCCCAGGGTCGGGGGATCAGCCCCAGCATTTT	CASSSPGSGDQPQHF
-	TRBV11-2	TRBJ1-4	-	TGTGCCAGCAGCGGTACAACTTATCGGTATACAACTAATGAAAAACTGTTTTTT	CASSGTTYRYTTNEKLFF
-	TRBV19	TRBJ1-5	-	TGTGCCAGTAGTACCGCGGCGGCTAATCAGCCCCAGCATTTT	CASSTAAANQPQHF
-	TRBV4-1	TRBJ2-3	-	TGCGCCAGCCGCTCGGCGGGGACAGATACGCAGTATTTT	CASRSAGTDTQYF
-	TRBV5-4	TRBJ2-4	TRBD1	TGTGCCAGCAGCTTGGGGGACAGGGGGCAAGCCAAAAACATTCAGTACTTC	CASSLGDRGQAKNIQYF
-	TRBV10-2	TRBJ1-1	-	TGCGCCAGCAGTCTGGACGGGAACACTGAAGCTTTCTTT	CASSLDGNTEAFF
-	TRBV10-3	TRBJ1-1	-	TGTGCCATCAGTGAGTCAGATTCCATAAAAGAGGTAGCTTTCTTT	CAISESDSIKEVAFF
-	TRBV5-4	TRBJ2-5	TRBD2	TGTGCCAGCAGCTTCCCTAGCGGGGTGTTAGAGACCCAGTACTTC	CASSFPSGVLETQYF
-	TRBV7-2	TRBJ1-4	TRBD1	TGTGCCAGCAGCTCCCGACAGGGGGTTCGTGAAAAACTGTTTTTT	CASSSRQGVREKLFF
-	TRBV7-8	TRBJ1-1	-	TGTGCCAGCAGCTTATCGGGAGGAAACACTGAAGCTTTCTTT	CASSLSGGNTEAFF
-	TRBV6-6	TRBJ2-1	-	TGTGCCAGCAGTTCTAGCCGGAATGAGCAGTTCTTC	CASSSSRNEQFF
-	TRBV4-2	TRBJ2-2	TRBD2	TGTGCCAGCAGCCAAGGGTCAGCGGGAAACACCGGGGAGCTGTTTTTT	CASSQGSAGNTGELFF